This passage covers 9 T cell receptor beta chains from one sample sequenced in a study of naive and memory T cell subsets. An equimolar mix of two oligonucleotides served as the beta constant-region primer for TRBC1 and TRBC2. Using its own MiXCR run on the UMI-ligation and nested PCR reads, TCRdb lists one record per CDR3 protein. The sample contains some 150,000 distinct CDR3 sequences, over 15% of which appear only once. The specimen was naive CD4+ T cells from blood. These receptors were collected from a human donor in good health.

This clonotype showed up just a few times. The chain couples TRBV5-1 to TRBJ2-1; 10 bases align to TRBD2. The CDR3 extends over 15 amino acids. V shed 4 bases, J shed 2 bases, and the junction held 3 bases outside the gene matches. Germline CDR1 reads SGHRS; CDR2 reads YFSETQ. CDR3: CASSVTSGPYNEQFF. CDR3 nucleotide sequence: TGCGCCAGCAGCGTGACTAGCGGGCCCTACAATGAGCAGTTCTTC.

The rearrangement joins TRBV29-1 to TRBJ2-1; no reliable D call. The V and J ends lost 7 bases and 1 base respectively, with 17 bases between them. Germline V gene sequence: CDR1 SQVTM, CDR2 ANQGSEA. The CDR3 is 15 residues long. DNA of the CDR3: TGCAGCGGCCGCCCTAGGGTAGGGTCCTACAATGAGCAGTTCTTC. It codes for CSGRPRVGSYNEQFF.

V and J are TRBV3-1 and TRBJ1-3; D not certain. The CDR3 totals 16 residues. V was clipped by 5 bases and J by 1 base, with 15 bases between them. The germline V gene encodes CDR1 LGHDT and CDR2 YNNKEL (reference sequence). CDR3 in DNA: TGTGCCAGCAGCTACCGGCCTCTGGAGTCTGGAAACACCATATATTTT. Its protein product is CASSYRPLESGNTIYF.

This clonotype has more than one count but fewer than ten. This chain links TRBV5-1 with TRBJ2-3, with D unresolved. The CDR3 contains 14 residues. Trimming shortened V by 1 base and J by 7 bases, and 13 bases separated the two germline ends. In germline, CDR1 is SGHRS, CDR2 YFSETQ. CDR3: CASSLTPPTNTQYF. The CDR3 DNA follows: TGCGCCAGCAGCTTGACCCCCCCGACAAATACGCAGTATTTT.

V is TRBV30 and J is TRBJ2-1, with a weak D call TRBD1 (6 bases). Germline lookup yields CDR1 GTSNPN and CDR2 SVGIG (reference sequence). Trimming left V 8 bases short and J 8 bases short, with 16 bases between. This CDR3 is built from 12 residues. This chain's CDR3 is CAQDSRGYEQFF. CDR3 sequence (DNA): TGTGCCCAGGACTCGAGGGGGTATGAGCAGTTCTTC.

This sequence joins TRBV6-1 and TRBJ1-2, with TRBD1 identical over 9 bases. Germline V gene data show CDR1 as MNHNS and CDR2 as SASEGT. The V segment lost 11 bases and the J segment 4 bases; nucleotides outside the gene matches: 11. This CDR3 spans 14 amino acids. In DNA, the CDR3 is TGTGCCCTTATCGGGGGACAGGGCGGCTATGGCTACACCTTC. It encodes CALIGGQGGYGYTF.

This clonotype has a handful of counts. The chain couples TRBV12-3 or TRBV12-4 to TRBJ1-2; D is uncertain. This CDR3 contains 15 residues. V lost 1 base to trimming and J lost 4 bases, with 13 bases between them. The DNA of the CDR3 is TGTGCCAGCAGTTTAGAGGTTCCAGGCCGCTATGGCTACACCTTC. Protein: CASSLEVPGRYGYTF.

The CDR3 sequence: CASNPDRRNTGELFF. CDR3 bases: TGTGCCAGCAACCCGGACAGGCGGAACACCGGGGAGCTGTTTTTT. V is TRBV2 and J is TRBJ2-2, with 7 positions matching TRBD1. With V trimmed by 7 bases and J by 1 base, 6 bases remained unmatched. This CDR3 contains 15 residues. Germline lookup yields CDR1 SNHLY and CDR2 FYNNEI.

V is TRBV7-9 and J is TRBJ2-1; 12 bases fit TRBD1. The CDR3 runs to 15 residues. V lost 4 bases to trimming and J lost 8 bases; unmatched junction nucleotides: 6. Germline CDR1 SEHNR, CDR2 FQNEAQ (reference sequence). The CDR3 spells CASSSPGQGAYEQFF. In nucleotides, the CDR3 is TGTGCCAGCAGCTCGCCGGGACAGGGGGCATATGAGCAGTTCTTC.